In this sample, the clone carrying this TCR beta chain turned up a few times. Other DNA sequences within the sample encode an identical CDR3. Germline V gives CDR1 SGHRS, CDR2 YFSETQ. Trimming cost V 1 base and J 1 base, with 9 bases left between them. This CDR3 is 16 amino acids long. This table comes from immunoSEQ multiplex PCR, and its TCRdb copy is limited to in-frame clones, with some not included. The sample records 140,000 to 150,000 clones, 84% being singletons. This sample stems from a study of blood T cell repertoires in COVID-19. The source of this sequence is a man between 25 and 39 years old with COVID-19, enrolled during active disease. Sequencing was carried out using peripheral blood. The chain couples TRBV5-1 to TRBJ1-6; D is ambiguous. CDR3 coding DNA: TGCGCCAGCAGCTTGAGGGAGGGATCCTATAATTCACCCCTCCACTTT. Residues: CASSLREGSYNSPLHF.